Presented here are 3 T cell receptor beta chains from one specimen sequenced in a study of T-cell reconstitution after alpha-beta-depleted transplantation in children. The TCRbeta library was prepared with unique molecular identifiers. MiXCR, run by TCRdb on the PCR reads, gives a single entry per CDR3 protein. This table has a few hundred thousand distinct CDR3 sequences, 27% appearing once. The sample was PBMCs, taken before TCRalphabeta/CD19-depleted stem cell transplant. These receptors were collected from a boy under two years old with Wiskott-Aldrich syndrome, due to receive a stem cell transplant.

The chain employs TRBV3-1 and TRBJ2-3; TRBD1 aligns across 10 bases. The CDR3 contains 16 residues. The germline V gene has CDR1 LGHDT and CDR2 YNNKEL (reference sequence). V lost 2 bases, J lost 3 bases, and 5 bases stayed unmatched. CDR3 sequence reads: CASSQRDRGPTDTQYF. The CDR3 DNA reads as TGTGCCAGCAGCCAAAGAGACAGGGGGCCAACAGATACGCAGTATTTT.

The V gene is TRBV16, the J gene TRBJ1-3; 7 bases line up with TRBD1. Germline CDR1 reads KGHSY; CDR2 reads FQNENV. The CDR3 consists of 15 residues. V was pared by 4 bases and J by 4 bases, with 7 bases of the junction left unmatched. CDR3 protein: CASSPGPTGGNTIYF. Written as DNA, the CDR3 is TGTGCCAGCAGCCCTGGACCGACAGGGGGAAACACCATATATTTT.

This clonotype has only a few counts. This chain links TRBV28 with TRBJ2-7; D is ambiguous. CDR3 length: 12 amino acids. Trimming pared 6 bases from V and 4 bases from J, leaving 10 bases between. From germline, CDR1 is MDHEN and CDR2 SYDVKM. For the CDR3, the DNA is TGTGCCAGCAGCAGACTTCTATACGAGCAGTACTTC. Translated: CASSRLLYEQYF.